Presented here are 10 T cell receptor beta chains from one specimen sequenced in a study of shared clonotypes between healthy human individuals. Some clones are missing from TCRdb's copy, which holds only in-frame ones; the method was immunoSEQ multiplex PCR. The top ten hold 12% of the sample, which has fewer than 700,000 clones, 70% to 80% seen once. What was sequenced was PBMCs. Source of these receptors: a woman aged 35 to 49 in good health. Some clones in this sample may be carry-over from other donors' samples.

The chain uses TRBV30 and TRBJ2-7, with 12 bases that match TRBD1. The V gene end was trimmed by 4 bases and the J gene end by 1 base; junction bases not matched to a gene: 5. The CDR3 is 15 residues long. CDR1 GTSNPN and CDR2 SVGIG come from the germline V gene (reference sequence). CDR3 region: CAWTRDRGLSYEQYF. The CDR3 coding sequence is TGTGCCTGGACCCGGGACAGGGGGCTATCCTACGAGCAGTACTTC.

A few counts support this clone. The chain joins TRBV7-9 to TRBJ2-2, with a weak D call TRBD2 (5 bases). The germline CDR1 and CDR2 sequences are SEHNR and FQNEAQ (reference sequence). Trimming pared 1 base from V and 6 bases from J, leaving 18 bases between. The CDR3 loop spans 17 amino acids. CDR3 sequence reads: CASSLVSLVIFAGELFF. The CDR3 coding sequence is TGTGCCAGCAGCTTAGTTTCACTAGTAATCTTCGCCGGGGAGCTGTTTTTT.

The gene calls are TRBV27 and TRBJ2-7; 11 bases map to TRBD2. The CDR3 runs to 16 residues. V shed 5 bases and J 3 bases; nucleotides not matched to a gene: 9. Germline V gene lookup returns CDR1 MNHEY and CDR2 SMNVEV (reference sequence). In nucleotides, the CDR3 is TGTGCCAGCAGTAGATCTAGCGGGAGGAACTACTACGAGCAGTACTTC. Encoded protein: CASSRSSGRNYYEQYF.

As for this clone: A far larger clone lies a single base away; this is likely a read error. In the same sample, other DNA sequences code for this CDR3. This chain connects TRBV7-6 to TRBJ2-5; no firm D call. The J call may be wrong; the DNA end is better matched by TRBJ2-7. CDR1 is SGHVS and CDR2 is FNYEAQ in the germline V gene. This CDR3 is 14 amino acids long. CDR3 nucleotide sequence: TGTGCCAGCAGCTTAAGCCGATGGGCCCACGAGCAGTACTTC. Translating gives CASSLSRWAHEQYF.

This clone was observed a handful of times. This sequence joins TRBV6-4 and TRBJ2-5, with 9 bases aligning to TRBD2. This CDR3 has 15 residues. V shed 3 bases, J shed 2 bases, and the junction held 4 bases outside the gene matches. Germline-derived CDR1 and CDR2 are MRHNA and SNTAGT. CDR3 residues: CASSETSGGQETQYF. The DNA of the CDR3 is TGTGCCAGCAGTGAGACTAGCGGAGGGCAAGAGACCCAGTACTTC.

This chain uses TRBV6-4 with TRBJ2-7, with 8 bases matching TRBD2. The trim removed 6 bases at V and 3 bases at J, leaving 7 bases unmatched. The CDR3 is 14 amino acids. Germline V gene sequence: CDR1 MRHNA, CDR2 SNTAGT. CDR3 sequence reads: CASSLPGTSYEQYF. The CDR3 DNA follows: TGTGCCAGCAGCTTACCCGGGACTAGCTACGAGCAGTACTTC.

This chain uses TRBV19 with TRBJ1-3; 8 bases map to TRBD1. This CDR3 region has 16 residues. V was pared by 5 bases and J by 0 bases, with 6 bases of the junction left unmatched. Germline CDR1 is LNHDA and CDR2 is SQIVND (reference sequence). The CDR3, as DNA: TGTGCCAGTAGTGCCGGGACAGGTAGCTCTGGAAACACCATATATTTT. This sequence encodes CASSAGTGSSGNTIYF.

The J gene is TRBJ2-7, the V gene TRBV7-9; the D gene could be TRBD1 or TRBD2 (5 bases each). The ends were cut back, 1 base at V and 6 bases at J, with 10 bases in the middle. Germline CDR1 is SEHNR and CDR2 is FQNEAQ (reference sequence). The CDR3 loop spans 13 amino acids. The CDR3 here is CASSLETGAEQYF. The CDR3 DNA reads TGTGCCAGCAGCTTAGAGACCGGGGCCGAGCAGTACTTC.

This rearrangement joins TRBV7-6 to TRBJ2-7; D might be TRBD2 (6 bases). The CDR3 spans 15 residues. Germline lookup yields CDR1 SGHVS and CDR2 FNYEAQ. The V end lost 4 bases, the J end lost 7 bases, and 20 bases lay between the germline ends. CDR3 sequence (DNA): TGTGCCAGCAGCTCACGCCTGAGGAGCGGGCGAGAGCAGTACTTC. This sequence encodes CASSSRLRSGREQYF.

V gene TRBV7-6 combines with J gene TRBJ2-3; 7 bases match TRBD2. The germline CDR1 and CDR2 sequences are SGHVS and FNYEAQ. CDR3 size: 15 residues. The V segment lost 5 bases and the J segment 5 bases; nucleotides outside the gene matches: 10. The CDR3 DNA reads as TGTGCCAGCAGCCCGATAGCGGGCAAGGTAGATACGCAGTATTTT. Translated: CASSPIAGKVDTQYF. The full variable domain, in which reference TRBV7-6 and TRBJ2-3 provide the parts outside the CDR3, is GAGVSQSPRYKVTKRGQDVALRCDPISGHVSLYWYRQALGQGPEFLTYFNYEAQQDKSGLPNDRFSAERPEGSISTLTIQRTEQRDSAMYRCASSPIAGKVDTQYFGPGTRLTVL.